This passage covers 17 T cell receptor beta chains from one sample sequenced in a study of cytomegalovirus exposure and HLA in healthy donors. PCR employed 60 Vbeta and 13 Jbeta primers. TCRdb's table, derived via immunoSEQ multiplex PCR, lists solely in-frame clones and lacks some. The table records approximately 150,000 clones, roughly 85% of them present only once. The sequencing input was PBMCs. These receptors originate from a man between 25 and 39 years old in good health and CMV-seropositive.

The J gene is TRBJ1-2, the V gene TRBV30, with D possibly being TRBD1 (6 bases). V was cut by 7 bases and J by 0 bases, with 12 bases left in between. Germline V gene data show CDR1 as GTSNPN and CDR2 as SVGIG (reference sequence). The CDR3 runs 13 residues. CDR3: CALRQETNYGYTF. DNA for the CDR3: TGTGCCTTACGACAGGAGACTAACTATGGCTACACCTTC.

The chain uses TRBV5-6 and TRBJ2-2; D remains unclear. Germline V gives CDR1 SGHDT, CDR2 YYEEEE. Trimming took 0 bases from V and 0 from J, leaving 6 bases between them. The CDR3 has 15 amino acids. The CDR3 here is CASSLGVTNTGELFF. CDR3 bases: TGTGCCAGCAGCTTGGGCGTGACGAACACCGGGGAGCTGTTTTTT.

The chain combines TRBV5-1 with TRBJ2-2; D possibly corresponds to TRBD2 (5 bases). The ends were cut back, 2 bases at V and 0 bases at J, with 5 bases in the middle. This CDR3 comprises 14 residues. CDR1 and CDR2 (germline): SGHRS, YFSETQ. This chain's CDR3 is CASSLLANTGELFF. DNA for the CDR3: TGCGCCAGCAGCTTACTAGCGAACACCGGGGAGCTGTTTTTT.

This clone was detected once. The V gene is TRBV10-3, the J gene TRBJ2-7; 12 bases fit TRBD2. The trim removed 2 bases at V and 0 bases at J, leaving 8 bases unmatched. The CDR3 spans 18 residues. CDR1 and CDR2 from the germline V gene are ENHRY and SYGVKD. The CDR3 coding sequence is TGTGCCATCAGTGAGCCGGGACTAGCGGGTAAACCCTCCTACGAGCAGTACTTC. It encodes CAISEPGLAGKPSYEQYF.

This chain uses TRBV4-2 with TRBJ1-5, with D unresolved. This CDR3 is built from 13 residues. The germline V gene encodes CDR1 LGHNA and CDR2 YNFKEQ. Trimming removed 0 bases at V and 6 bases at J, with 6 bases between. The DNA of the CDR3 is TGTGCCAGCAGCCAAGATTCCGGTCAGCCCCAGCATTTT. Encoded protein: CASSQDSGQPQHF.

This clone showed up just a few times. The chain employs TRBV7-2 and TRBJ1-2; 9 bases map to TRBD1. The germline V gene encodes CDR1 SGHTA and CDR2 FQGNSA. The CDR3 runs to 16 residues. V lost 4 bases, J lost 1 base, and 7 bases stayed unmatched. The chain's CDR3 is CASSSGQGNHNYGYTF. The DNA for the CDR3 is TGTGCCAGCAGCTCAGGACAGGGGAACCATAACTATGGCTACACCTTC.

The chain uses TRBV27 and TRBJ1-1, with D unresolved. CDR3 size: 16 residues. Trimming pared 5 bases from V and 1 base from J, leaving 17 bases between. Germline V gives CDR1 MNHEY, CDR2 SMNVEV (reference sequence). CDR3 loop: CASSVHAVVQNTEAFF. The CDR3 DNA follows: TGTGCCAGCAGTGTCCACGCAGTGGTCCAGAACACTGAAGCTTTCTTT.

The V call is TRBV5-5, the J call TRBJ1-5; 9 bases map to TRBD1. V lost 3 bases to trimming and J lost 8 bases; unmatched junction nucleotides: 6. Germline CDR1 is SGHKS and CDR2 is YYEKEE (reference sequence). This CDR3 comprises 14 residues. CDR3: CASSSTGGKKPQHF. In nucleotides, the CDR3 is TGTGCCAGCAGCTCCACAGGGGGCAAAAAGCCCCAGCATTTT.

A word on this clone: The junction departs from germline at one end; a sequencing error may be responsible. The V gene is TRBV7-9, the J gene TRBJ2-1, with D perhaps matching TRBD2 (6 bases). CDR3 length: 16 amino acids. Germline CDR1 and CDR2: SEHNR and FQNEAQ (reference sequence). Here the CDR3 reads CSSSSFLDGRGNEQFF. The CDR3 bases are TGTTCCAGCAGCTCCTTTCTTGACGGGAGAGGGAATGAGCAGTTCTTC.

The chain links TRBV28 to TRBJ2-1; 7 bases align to TRBD2. Trimming cost V 3 bases and J 7 bases; bases outside gene matches: 6. Germline V gene data show CDR1 as MDHEN and CDR2 as SYDVKM. This CDR3 is 14 amino acids long. The CDR3 sequence is CASSFQGAGNEQFF. The CDR3 DNA is TGTGCCAGCAGTTTTCAGGGAGCGGGGAATGAGCAGTTCTTC.

The chain employs TRBV5-1 and TRBJ2-7, with D perhaps matching TRBD2 (6 bases). Deletions cut 7 bases from V and 7 bases from J, with 21 bases between. This CDR3 region has 14 residues. The germline V gene encodes CDR1 SGHRS and CDR2 YFSETQ. CDR3 in DNA: TGCGCCAGCCGCCCCTTCGGCGGGAAGGATGAGCAGTACGTC. It specifies CASRPFGGKDEQYV.

The CDR3 loop is CASSLVGDTYNEQFF. CDR3 DNA sequence: TGTGCCAGCAGCTTGGTAGGGGATACCTACAATGAGCAGTTCTTC. The genes are TRBV5-5 and TRBJ2-1; maybe TRBD1 (5 bases). V lost 0 bases and J lost 2, with 9 bases in between. The CDR3 is 15 residues long. Germline CDR1 SGHKS, CDR2 YYEKEE (reference sequence).

J is TRBJ2-1 and V is TRBV4-3; 9 nucleotides agree with TRBD2. Trimming took 4 bases from V and 7 from J; bases not matched to a gene: 5. The CDR3 spans 14 residues. Germline assignment: CDR1 LGHNA and CDR2 YSLEER. The CDR3 coding sequence is TGCGCCAGCAGCCTGAGACTAGCGGATAATGAGCAGTTCTTC. This encodes CASSLRLADNEQFF.

This chain links TRBV6-5 with TRBJ2-7; D is uncertain. Per germline, CDR1 MNHEY and CDR2 SVGAGI. Trimming removed 1 base at V and 7 bases at J, with 11 bases between. This CDR3 has 13 amino acids. This CDR3 is CASSYLSFREQYV. The CDR3 DNA reads TGTGCCAGCAGTTACTTATCGTTTCGGGAGCAGTACGTC.

V is TRBV11-2 and J is TRBJ2-5, with TRBD2 matching over 12 bases. The V segment lost 5 bases and the J segment 1 base; nucleotides outside the gene matches: 8. Germline assignment: CDR1 SGHAT and CDR2 FQNNGV. CDR3 length: 17 residues. DNA of the CDR3: TGTGCCAGCAGCCCGAGGGGGACTAGCGGGTTCCAAGAGACCCAGTACTTC. Translation: CASSPRGTSGFQETQYF.

The chain employs TRBV2 and TRBJ2-5, with D perhaps TRBD1 (6 bases). CDR1 and CDR2 (germline): SNHLY, FYNNEI. The germline V and J ends were trimmed by 6 bases and 4 bases, with 15 bases remaining between them. The CDR3 is 14 residues long. CDR3 coding DNA: TGTGCCAGCAGACAGGGCCAAATCGGAGAGACCCAGTACTTC. Its protein product is CASRQGQIGETQYF.

The chain carries TRBV21-1 and TRBJ2-3; TRBD2, the table's D call, lacks a check against the DNA. TRBV21-1 is an annotated pseudogene. The CDR3 spans 17 residues. The CDR3 region has the DNA TGTGCCAGCAGCAAAGTGGCTAGCGGGAGAGTCTCGAGTACGCAGTATTTT. Amino acid sequence: CASSKVASGRVSSTQYF.